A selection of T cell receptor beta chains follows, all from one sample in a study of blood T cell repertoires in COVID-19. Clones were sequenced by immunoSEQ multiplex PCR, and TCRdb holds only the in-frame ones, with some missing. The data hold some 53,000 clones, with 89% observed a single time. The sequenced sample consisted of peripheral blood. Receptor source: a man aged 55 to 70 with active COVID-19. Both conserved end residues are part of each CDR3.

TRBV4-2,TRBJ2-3,CASSPDRSTDTQYF
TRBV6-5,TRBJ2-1,CASSSGLAGGSNEQFF
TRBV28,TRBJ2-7,CASRYRQGAKPYEQYF
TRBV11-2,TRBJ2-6,CASSGGLAGPPGANVLTF
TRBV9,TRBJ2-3,CASSPRGSGGGTQYF
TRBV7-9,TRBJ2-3,CASSLVLAGGHTDTQYF
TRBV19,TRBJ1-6,CASSTTGDGESPLHF
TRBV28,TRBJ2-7,CASSSKLSRDF
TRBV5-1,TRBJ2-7,CASSFDYGTGYEQYF
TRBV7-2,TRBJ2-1,CASSLGLILGSYNEQFF
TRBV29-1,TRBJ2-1,CSVRPGSGRAPEQFF
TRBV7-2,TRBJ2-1,CASSLRQGSYNEQFF
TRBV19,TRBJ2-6,CASSIGTRANVLTF
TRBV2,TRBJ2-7,CASSEASRGSYEQYF
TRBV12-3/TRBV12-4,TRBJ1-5,CASSFGGIQPQHF
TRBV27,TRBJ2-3,CASSPGQGLWTDTQYF
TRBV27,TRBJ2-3,CASSPTTGFNTQYF
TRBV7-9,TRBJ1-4,CASSLGGGAGEKLFF
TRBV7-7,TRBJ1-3,CASSLERGNTIYF
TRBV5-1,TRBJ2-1,CASSPGLAGGPEQFF
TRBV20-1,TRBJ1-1,CSASRQGSYTEAFF
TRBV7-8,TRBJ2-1,CASSLFTGPYNEQFF
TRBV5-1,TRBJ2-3,CASSVQPQGADTQYF
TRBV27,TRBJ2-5,CAREGQGTSGRAWRETQYF
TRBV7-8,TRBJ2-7,CASSHRTGMNYEQYF
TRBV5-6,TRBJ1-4,CASSLVGRVDEKLFF
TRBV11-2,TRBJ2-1,CASSLAQSNEQFF
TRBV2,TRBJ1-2,CASSVYQGSGYTF
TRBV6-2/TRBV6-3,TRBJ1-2,CASSPRFAGGYTF
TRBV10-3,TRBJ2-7,CATTRDRSYEQYF
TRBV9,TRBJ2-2,CASGTGGPNTGELFF
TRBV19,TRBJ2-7,CASNTGTSAHRGQYF
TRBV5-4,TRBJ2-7,CASSLLHEQYF
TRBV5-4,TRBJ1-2,CASSVTGEIGSGYTF
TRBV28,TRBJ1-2,CASSFVPLSGYTF
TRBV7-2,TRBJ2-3,CASSSLSSGSLTDTQYF